Listed below are T cell receptor beta chains from one sample, sequenced in a study of T-cell reconstitution after alpha-beta-depleted transplantation in children. MiXCR, applied by TCRdb to the PCR reads, yields one record per CDR3 protein. The sample holds approximately 6,300 distinct CDR3 sequences, around 15% seen once. Material: PBMCs, mostly from graft donor cells, obtained 180 days after TCRalphabeta/CD19-depleted stem cell transplant. The receptor set was obtained from a patient aged 2-15 years who had a stem cell transplant for inherited bone marrow failure, so the T cells may come from the graft donor. Both conserved end residues are part of each CDR3. A D gene is named only where the DNA matches it firmly. Size values are once, few and many counts, or a class for expanded clones, and some rows have none.

D gene | J gene | clone size | V gene | CDR3 length | CDR3 protein | CDR3 DNA
TRBD1 | TRBJ1-1 | many | TRBV11-2 | 16 | CASSLGPGQGNTEAFF | TGTGCCAGCAGCTTAGGACCGGGACAGGGGAACACTGAAGCTTTCTTT
TRBD2 | TRBJ2-5 | many | TRBV10-3 | 17 | CAIRQGARLAGGETQYF | TGTGCCATCCGACAGGGGGCGCGTCTAGCGGGGGGGGAGACCCAGTATTTC
TRBD1 | TRBJ1-6 | many | TRBV4-2 | 16 | CASSPRDSSYNSPLHF | TGTGCCAGCAGCCCTCGGGACAGCTCCTATAATTCACCCCTCCACTTT
. | TRBJ1-1 | . | TRBV20-1 | 15 | CSANFRGSVNTEAFF | TGCAGTGCTAATTTTCGGGGGTCGGTGAACACTGAAGCTTTCTTT
TRBD2 | TRBJ2-3 | many | TRBV20-1 | 17 | CSARDHTSGSGTDTQYF | TGCAGTGCTAGAGATCACACTAGCGGGAGTGGCACAGATACGCAGTATTTT
. | TRBJ1-1 | many | TRBV7-9 | 11 | CASSSDRKAFF | TGTGCCAGCAGCTCAGACAGAAAAGCTTTCTTT
. | TRBJ2-7 | many | TRBV5-1 | 16 | CASSPQTGWSSYEQYF | TGCGCCAGCAGCCCCCAGACAGGCTGGAGCTCCTACGAGCAGTACTTC
. | TRBJ2-7 | many | TRBV5-4 | 17 | CASSLKGGQSFLYEQYF | TGTGCCAGCAGCTTGAAAGGAGGGCAGAGTTTTCTATACGAGCAGTACTTC
TRBD2 | TRBJ2-5 | many | TRBV6-1 | 14 | CASSAGLGRETQYF | TGTGCCAGCAGTGCGGGACTAGGAAGGGAGACCCAGTACTTC
TRBD2 | TRBJ2-7 | many | TRBV6-1 | 17 | CASRGVRAYGRGHEQYF | TGTGCCAGCAGGGGAGTACGGGCCTACGGGAGGGGACACGAGCAGTACTTC
TRBD2 | TRBJ2-3 | medium-sized | TRBV7-9 | 16 | CASSLVDSGPTDTQYF | TGTGCCAGCAGCTTAGTAGATAGCGGGCCCACAGATACGCAGTATTTT
TRBD1 | TRBJ2-7 | many | TRBV20-1 | 15 | CSASSAGQGPFEQYF | TGCAGTGCTAGCTCAGCGGGACAGGGGCCTTTCGAGCAGTACTTC
. | TRBJ1-5 | . | TRBV23-1 | 14 | CASSQSIRRRPQHF | TGCGCCAGCAGTCAATCGATCCGTCGCCGGCCCCAGCATTTT
. | TRBJ2-7 | few | TRBV30 | 15 | CAWSALTGSGYEQYF | TGTGCCTGGAGTGCCTTGACAGGATCGGGGTACGAGCAGTACTTC
TRBD2 | TRBJ2-1 | many | TRBV7-9 | 18 | CASSPPPTLAGRSNEQFF | TGTGCCAGCAGCCCCCCACCGACACTAGCGGGAAGGTCGAATGAGCAGTTCTTC
. | TRBJ2-2 | once | TRBV7-9 | 16 | CASSLVGLENTGELFF | TGTGCCAGCAGCTTAGTAGGACTGGAGAACACCGGGGAGCTGTTTTTT
TRBD2 | TRBJ2-5 | . | TRBV10-3 | 15 | CAISPGTSGTETQYF | TGTGCCATCAGCCCCGGGACTAGCGGGACTGAGACCCAGTACTTC
. | TRBJ2-7 | many | TRBV20-1 | 12 | CSAGMRGVEQYF | TGCAGTGCAGGAATGAGGGGTGTCGAGCAGTACTTC
. | TRBJ2-7 | many | TRBV15 | 16 | CATSRGSAGAPYEQYF | TGTGCCACCAGCAGAGGGAGCGCAGGAGCACCCTACGAGCAGTACTTC
. | TRBJ2-1 | many | TRBV7-8 | 16 | CASSLALRGRYNEQFF | TGTGCCAGCAGCTTAGCGCTCAGGGGGAGGTACAATGAGCAGTTCTTC
. | TRBJ2-3 | many | TRBV5-1 | 13 | CASSFQGTDTQYF | TGCGCCAGCAGCTTCCAGGGGACAGATACGCAGTATTTT
. | TRBJ2-1 | many | TRBV29-1 | 12 | CSVDGGTNEQFF | TGCAGCGTTGATGGCGGGACCAATGAGCAGTTCTTC
. | TRBJ2-2 | many | TRBV7-9 | 13 | CASSPSNTGELFF | TGTGCCAGCAGCCCATCGAACACCGGGGAGCTGTTTTTT
. | TRBJ2-1 | many | TRBV4-2 | 17 | CASSQGPGHTPYNEQFF | TGTGCCAGCAGCCAAGGTCCTGGACATACCCCCTACAATGAGCAGTTCTTC
TRBD2 | TRBJ2-1 | medium-sized | TRBV4-3 | 16 | CASSQEMWVAGGFLFF | TGCGCCAGCAGCCAAGAAATGTGGGTAGCGGGAGGCTTCTTGTTCTTC
. | TRBJ2-1 | many | TRBV4-1 | 14 | CASSQDREYNEQFF | TGCGCCAGCAGCCAAGATAGGGAATACAATGAGCAGTTCTTC
TRBD2 | TRBJ2-2 | many | TRBV4-2 | 15 | CASSPLAGEDGELFF | TGTGCCAGCAGCCCCCTAGCGGGAGAGGACGGGGAGCTGTTTTTT
TRBD2 | TRBJ2-7 | many | TRBV5-1 | 15 | CASSLRAGVSYEQYF | TGCGCCAGCAGCTTGCGAGCGGGAGTGTCCTACGAGCAGTACTTC
. | TRBJ2-7 | many | TRBV6-5 | 14 | CASSYQDGNYEQYF | TGTGCCAGCAGTTACCAGGATGGGAACTACGAGCAGTACTTC